These 14 T cell receptor beta chains originate from one sample sequenced in a study of tumor and adjacent non-tumor tissue in lung cancer. A modified ARM-PCR protocol with three rounds of nested PCR amplified TCRbeta. TCRdb reprocessed the multiplex PCR reads with MiXCR, giving one entry per CDR3 protein. The sample shows roughly 93,000 distinct CDR3 sequences, about 72% of them seen only once. No cell sorting was done before RNA was extracted from the tissue. Sequences were obtained from lung tumor tissue. These receptors were obtained from a man aged 60 to 75 with non-small cell lung cancer.

V usage is TRBV19 and J usage is TRBJ2-1; no clear D gene. From germline, CDR1 is LNHDA and CDR2 SQIVND (reference sequence). This CDR3 comprises 13 residues. Trimming took off 2 bases at V and 6 bases at J, with 8 bases between the two ends. As DNA, the CDR3 is TGTGCCAGTAGTATATCAGTATCCAATGAGCAGTTCTTC. As protein: CASSISVSNEQFF.

This clonotype was seen just once. Without the conserved terminal phenylalanine or tryptophan, this CDR3 likely stems from a read error. CDR3 nucleotides: TGTGCAAGCAGTGAGGGCAGGGGTAAAGAGCAGTACTCC. Residues: CASSEGRGKEQYS. The chain uses TRBV25-1 and TRBJ2-7; perhaps TRBD1 as D (6 bases). The CDR3 length is 13 residues. From germline, CDR1 is MGHDK and CDR2 SYGVNS.

As to this clonotype: A clone one base away is much larger, so this may be a read error. The J gene is TRBJ2-5, the V gene TRBV5-4; D unclear. The germline CDR1 and CDR2 sequences are SGHNT and YYREEE (reference sequence). The CDR3 has 14 residues. The V gene lost 0 bases and the J gene lost 5 bases, with 11 bases spanning the gap. Written as DNA, the CDR3 is TGTGCCAGCAGCTTGGAGGCATGGTCGGAGACCCAGTACTTC. It specifies CASSLEAWSETQYF.

In its sample, this clonotype was seen many times. This chain connects TRBV12-5 to TRBJ2-1; TRBD1 might be the D (6 bases). The germline V and J ends were trimmed by 0 bases and 12 bases, with 15 bases remaining between them. The CDR3 extends over 14 amino acids. CDR1 is LGHNT, CDR2 FRNRAP, per germline. The CDR3 loop reads CASGLVTTWTVQFF. CDR3 nucleotide sequence: TGTGCTAGTGGTTTGGTCACCACCTGGACAGTGCAGTTCTTC.

On this clonotype: One junction end does not reproduce the germline sequence, and a read error may be involved. The CDR3 DNA reads as TGTGGCAGCAGTGATTTTGGGTATGGCTACACCTTC. The encoded protein is CGSSDFGYGYTF. This chain joins TRBV6-1 and TRBJ1-2; D not resolved. The CDR3 has 12 amino acids. Per germline, CDR1 MNHNS and CDR2 SASEGT.

This clonotype has just one count. A much larger clone differs from this one at a single base, so this may be a read error. The V gene is TRBV20-1, the J gene TRBJ2-3, with D uncertain. This CDR3 spans 13 amino acids. From germline, CDR1 is DFQATT and CDR2 SNEGSKA (reference sequence). CDR3 region: CSVRAPPTDTQYF. The CDR3 DNA reads as TGCAGTGTTAGAGCCCCCCCGACAGATACGCAGTATTTT.

Notes on this clonotype: With a much larger clone just one base away, this may be a read error. The gene calls are TRBV9 and TRBJ1-6; 9 bases line up with TRBD1. CDR3 size: 14 residues. The germline CDR1 and CDR2 sequences are SGDLS and YYNGEE. Germline trimming cut 6 bases from V and 8 bases from J; bases unmatched to any gene: 6. CDR3 sequence reads: CASTPTGGDSPLHF. The CDR3 DNA sequence: TGTGCCAGCACCCCGACAGGGGGTGATTCACCCCTCCACTTT. The whole variable domain, remainder taken from reference TRBV9 and TRBJ1-6, is DSGVTQTPKHLITATGQRVTLRCSPRSGDLSVYWYQQSLDQGLQFLIQYYNGEERAKGNILERFSAQQFPDLHSELNLSSLELGDSALYFCASTPTGGDSPLHFGNGTRLTVT.

About this clonotype itself: This CDR3 fails to terminate in the conserved phenylalanine or tryptophan, so it likely reflects a read error. The gene calls are TRBV5-4 and TRBJ1-1; D gene uncertain. The CDR3 contains 12 residues. Germline CDR1 and CDR2: SGHNT and YYREEE (reference sequence). The CDR3 sequence is CANSLNPYRAFL. DNA of the CDR3: TGTGCCAACAGCCTAAACCCATATCGGGCTTTCCTT.

This clonotype was counted ten times or more. As DNA, the CDR3 is TGCAGCGTTGAAGATGGGAGCTTCGGACAGGTATATGGCTACACCTTC. Translation gives CSVEDGSFGQVYGYTF. The chain carries TRBV29-1 and TRBJ1-2; 7 bases align to TRBD1. This CDR3 contains 16 residues. The germline CDR1 and CDR2 sequences are SQVTM and ANQGSEA. J was trimmed by 5 bases and V by 0 bases; bases with no gene match: 12.

Points on this clonotype: The junction departs from the called germline gene at one end, perhaps through a read error. The chain is built from TRBV11-3 and TRBJ2-7, with D perhaps matching TRBD2 (6 bases). This CDR3 is built from 15 residues. Germline assignment: CDR1 SGHNT and CDR2 YENEEA. The CDR3: CVSRRVSASSFEQYF. The CDR3 DNA follows: TGTGTCAGTAGGAGGGTTAGCGCGAGCTCCTTCGAGCAGTACTTC.

The chain carries TRBV5-6 and TRBJ2-7, with D hard to call. Germline loops: CDR1 SGHDT, CDR2 YYEEEE. V gave up 4 bases and J gave up 8 bases, with 16 bases separating them. CDR3 size: 13 residues. CDR3 residues: CASSEQTGYKQYF. The CDR3 DNA follows: TGTGCCAGCAGCGAACAGACCGGTTACAAGCAGTACTTC.

Worth noting for this clonotype: The junction departs from the called germline gene at one end, perhaps through a read error. The chain combines TRBV4-1 with TRBJ2-6, with unresolved D. Germline V CDR1 and CDR2: MGHRA, YSYEKL. The CDR3 contains 15 residues. The CDR3 loop reads CTSRKEGSGANVLTF. The CDR3, as DNA: TGCACCAGCAGAAAAGAAGGGTCTGGGGCCAACGTCCTGACTTTC.

As to this clonotype: At one of its ends the junction is not consistent with the germline gene, which may arise from a read error. V usage is TRBV20-1 and J usage is TRBJ2-1, with D perhaps matching TRBD2 (5 bases). This CDR3 contains 14 residues. The germline gives CDR1 DFQATT, CDR2 SNEGSKA (reference sequence). CDR3 region: CSARYLSAHNEQFF. The CDR3 coding sequence is TGCAGCGCTAGGTACCTTAGCGCCCACAATGAGCAGTTCTTC.

In regard to this clonotype: A clone one base away is much larger, so this may be a read error. V is TRBV20-1 and J is TRBJ1-5; TRBD1 matches 7 bases. Looked up from germline, CDR1 is DFQATT and CDR2 is SNEGSKA (reference sequence). This CDR3 comprises 15 residues. The CDR3 reads CSATETGTGNQSQHF. The CDR3 DNA is TGCAGTGCTACCGAGACAGGGACGGGCAATCAGTCCCAGCATTTT.